The source of this TCR beta chain is a study of cytomegalovirus exposure and HLA in healthy donors. Study-level findings and limits: Associated with cytomegalovirus, according to the listing, were some 150 TCR beta chains. The records held CMV serostatus as the only immune exposure information. Later analysis placed DRB1 highest and HLA-C lowest in TCR association rates, which differed by HLA locus.

CDR1 is SGHAT and CDR2 is FQNNGV in the germline V gene. The CDR3 contains 14 residues. With 1 base clipped from V and 5 bases from J, the junction kept 4 bases outside the gene matches. Turning to this clone: Its antigen is still unknown.

Among the donors, all were healthy bone marrow donors. PCR involved 60 Vbeta and 13 Jbeta primers. Produced via immunoSEQ multiplex PCR; TCRdb's table is partial and in-frame only. In total, the table holds under 200,000 clones. The sequenced material came from PBMCs. The receptor's source is a man aged 30 to 39 in good health and CMV-seronegative. The chain carries TRBV11-2 and TRBJ2-7, with 8 bases lining up with TRBD1. The CDR3 region has the DNA TGTGCCAGCAGCTTAGTATCAGGGGGCCACGAGCAGTACTTC. This codes for CASSLVSGGHEQYF.